Listed below are T cell receptor beta chains from one sample, sequenced in a study of blood T cell repertoires in COVID-19. Profiling relied on immunoSEQ multiplex PCR, and the TCRdb table lists in-frame clones only, not all of them. The table shows 55,000 to 70,000 clones, with 80% to 90% occurring only once. The sample comprised peripheral blood. The receptors originated from a woman aged 18-29 years with acute or convalescent COVID-19. Both conserved end residues are part of each CDR3. Each record gives: CDR3 length, clone size, J gene, D gene, V gene, CDR3 DNA, CDR3 protein. The D gene is left open where the match is weak. Rows may omit the clone size; those that give it use once, few, many or a size class.

length: 14
size: NA
J: TRBJ2-3
D: TRBD2
V: TRBV6-5
DNA: TGTGCCAGCAGGCCGGGACTAGCGACAGATACGCAGTATTTT
CDR3: CASRPGLATDTQYF

length: 13
size: NA
J: TRBJ1-1
D: NA
V: TRBV19
DNA: TGTGCCAGTGAGGGGGGGCAAGACACTGAAGCTTTCTTT
CDR3: CASEGGQDTEAFF

length: 16
size: NA
J: TRBJ2-1
D: TRBD1
V: TRBV7-9
DNA: TGTGCCAGCAGCTCGCAGAGAGACAGGGGGTGGGGTGAGCAGTTCTTC
CDR3: CASSSQRDRGWGEQFF

length: 14
size: few
J: TRBJ2-1
D: TRBD2
V: TRBV6-5
DNA: TGTGCCAGCAGTACTAGCGGGAGTTACAATGAGCAGTTCTTC
CDR3: CASSTSGSYNEQFF

length: 14
size: once
J: TRBJ1-1
D: NA
V: TRBV18
DNA: TGTGCCAGCTCACTTCAGGGGCAGGGCACTGAAGCTTTCTTT
CDR3: CASSLQGQGTEAFF

length: 12
size: NA
J: TRBJ2-7
D: TRBD1
V: TRBV6-5
DNA: TGTGCCAGCAGACAGGGGGTAGGCGAGCAGTACTTC
CDR3: CASRQGVGEQYF

length: 15
size: NA
J: TRBJ2-7
D: NA
V: TRBV5-5
DNA: TGTGCCAGCAGGCTGACAGTTACTCACTCCTACGAGCAGTACTTC
CDR3: CASRLTVTHSYEQYF

length: 14
size: NA
J: TRBJ2-3
D: NA
V: TRBV7-2
DNA: TGTGCCAGCAGCTTATGGGCCGGGGAGGATACGCAGTATTTT
CDR3: CASSLWAGEDTQYF

length: 14
size: NA
J: TRBJ2-2
D: NA
V: TRBV5-6
DNA: TGTGCCAGCAGCTTGTCGGCAGGGCCCGGGGAGCTGTTTTTT
CDR3: CASSLSAGPGELFF

length: 14
size: NA
J: TRBJ2-7
D: NA
V: TRBV2
DNA: TGTGCCAGCAGACTGGACAGTGCCTTTTACGAGCAGTACTTC
CDR3: CASRLDSAFYEQYF

length: 14
size: NA
J: TRBJ1-2
D: TRBD1
V: TRBV30
DNA: TGTGCCTGGAGCAGGACAGGGACTAACTATGGCTACACCTTC
CDR3: CAWSRTGTNYGYTF

length: 16
size: NA
J: TRBJ1-2
D: NA
V: TRBV28
DNA: TGTGCCAGCGGTCGAGAACAGGGAGCGGCTAACTATGGCTACACCTTC
CDR3: CASGREQGAANYGYTF

length: 13
size: NA
J: TRBJ1-6
D: NA
V: TRBV7-9
DNA: TGTGCCAGCAGCTTAAATTTAAATTCACCCCTCCACTTT
CDR3: CASSLNLNSPLHF

length: 17
size: NA
J: TRBJ2-2
D: TRBD1
V: TRBV10-3
DNA: TGTGCCATCAGTGAACCCTCAGGGGGCGTGAGGAACGGGGAGCTGTTTTTT
CDR3: CAISEPSGGVRNGELFF

length: 15
size: NA
J: TRBJ1-2
D: NA
V: TRBV7-2
DNA: TGTGCCAGCAGCCCAGGGATAGAAAGTGGCTATGGCTACACCTTC
CDR3: CASSPGIESGYGYTF

length: 15
size: few
J: TRBJ1-1
D: TRBD1
V: TRBV2
DNA: TGTGCCAGCAGAGACGGACAGGGGGCCTGGGCTGAAGCTTTCTTT
CDR3: CASRDGQGAWAEAFF

length: 14
size: NA
J: TRBJ2-5
D: TRBD1
V: TRBV7-2
DNA: TGTGCCAGCAGCAAAGACAGGGGGCATGAGACCCAGTACTTC
CDR3: CASSKDRGHETQYF

length: 17
size: NA
J: TRBJ2-7
D: TRBD2
V: TRBV4-1
DNA: TGCGCCAGCAGCCAGACTCCCCCAGCGGGAGGGCGGAACGAGCAGTACTTC
CDR3: CASSQTPPAGGRNEQYF